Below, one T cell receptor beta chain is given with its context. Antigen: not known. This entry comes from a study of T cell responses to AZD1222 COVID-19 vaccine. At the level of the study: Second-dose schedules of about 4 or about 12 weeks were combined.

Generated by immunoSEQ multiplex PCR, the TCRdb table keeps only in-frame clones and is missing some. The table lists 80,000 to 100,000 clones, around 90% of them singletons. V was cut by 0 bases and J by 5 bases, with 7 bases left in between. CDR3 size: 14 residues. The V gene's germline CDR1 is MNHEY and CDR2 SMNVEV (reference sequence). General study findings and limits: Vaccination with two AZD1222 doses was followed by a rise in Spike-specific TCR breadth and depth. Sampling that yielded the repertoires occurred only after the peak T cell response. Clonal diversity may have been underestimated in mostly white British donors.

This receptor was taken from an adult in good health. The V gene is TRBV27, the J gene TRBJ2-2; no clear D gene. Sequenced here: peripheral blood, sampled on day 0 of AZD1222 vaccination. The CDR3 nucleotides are TGTGCCAGCAGTTTATCGAAGGGTACCGGGGAGCTGTTTTTT. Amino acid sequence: CASSLSKGTGELFF.